This TCR beta chain was captured by sequencing in a study of beta chain features in type 1 diabetes. General study findings and limits: PCR might favor shorter templates, but any such skew would affect patients and controls equally.

Every isolated RNA sample was fully reverse transcribed, so sequencing captured expressed TCRB transcripts. Method: immunoSEQ multiplex PCR; TCRdb's copy keeps in-frame clones and lacks some. The sample has more than 60,000 clones; roughly three fifths are singletons. This clone was recorded once. Its antigen is undetermined. V lost 5 bases to trimming and J lost 9 bases, with 20 bases between them. CDR3 size: 15 residues. Germline assignment: CDR1 SGHAT and CDR2 FQNNGV. Markers CD45RO/CCR7/CD25/CD127/CD95/CD27 served to sort CD4+ naive, central memory, regulatory and stem cell-like memory cells. The chain recombines TRBV11-2 with TRBJ2-1; TRBD2 is a possible D gene (5 bases). The TCR originated in a woman aged 18 to 35 in good health. Specimen: Tregs from blood. CDR3 sequence (DNA): TGTGCCAGCAGCGTTCGGCTGGGAGAAGCTGGTGAGCAGTTCTTC. Translation: CASSVRLGEAGEQFF. Together with reference TRBV11-2 and TRBJ2-1, the CDR3 gives the full variable domain: EAGVAQSPRYKIIEKRQSVAFWCNPISGHATLYWYQQILGQGPKLLIQFQNNGVVDDSQLPKDRFSAERLKGVDSTLKIQPAKLEDSAVYLCASSVRLGEAGEQFFGPGTRLTVL.